This record concerns one TCR beta chain sequence. This clone's antigen is unknown. Per-base qualities were not stored, and no clone one base away is much larger. The germline V gene provides CDR1 LGHNA and CDR2 YNFKEQ. Counted from cysteine to phenylalanine, this CDR3 has 16 amino acids. Here the CDR3 DNA is all that survives: 48 bases in frame from base 1. The V end loses 0 bases and the J end loses 7 bases, and a stretch of 18 bases separates them. This sample is drawn from a study of human T cells and chemical hapten exposure listed by TCRdb under 2021. About the full investigation: For sensitization, 2% DPC in acetone was applied to a roughly 2 cm by roughly 2 cm area of upper inner arm skin. Patients additionally received weekly therapeutic DPC doses to the scalp throughout the roughly 25-week study period. Patch testing was performed on the upper back with Finn chambers containing 0.01% DPC, and the patch tests were scored after 6 days according to International Contact Dermatitis Research Group standards. The mostly female patient cohort included alopecia areata with under or over 50% scalp involvement, alopecia totalis and alopecia universalis. The libraries were sequenced as a pool, and the TCR yield per sample differed mostly because of small variations in library volumes within the pool. In alopecia patients, the study followed how the peripheral blood TCR repertoire changed in vivo over primary and secondary sensitization to diphenylcyclopropenone (DPC), a hapten. Patient blood was sampled pre-sensitization (week 0) and at 2, 6 and about 24 weeks after DPC sensitization. Blood for TCR sequencing was provided by twenty-nine alopecia patients at one to four time points (pre-sensitization, 2, 6 and 24 weeks).

What the research found in general, with its limitations: DPC sensitization did not change how many TCRs were above 1 in 1000 frequency, and no evidence was found of alterations in global repertoire structure. After repeated subsampling, changes were observed in the strength of the expansion versus patch-test correlation and in the threshold at which the correlation became significant. Significantly more large CDR3 similarity clusters were formed by expanded TCRs than by pre-sensitization or healthy control sets, consistent with antigen-driven responses. Patch test score correlated positively with the number of PT1 expanded TCRs, reaching significance at thresholds 8, 16 and 32 but not at 4. Because all patients had alopecia, a presumed autoimmune disease, the immune response of the patients might differ from that of healthy individuals.

The sample's time point, from its label and the paper: patch test 2, 6 weeks after DPC sensitization. The label giving this sample's treatment or condition can be read as: therapeutic diphenylcyclopropenone sensitization with weekly scalp DPC. At each patch-test visit, blood was drawn before the patch test was applied. To be eligible, patients had to be aged 18 to 70, diagnosed with alopecia and judged suitable for DPC therapy, while pregnant patients were excluded. Total RNA was extracted from unfractionated whole blood that had been collected in Tempus Blood RNA tubes. The library was made by RACE. This sample was sequenced with a NextSeq 500. During library preparation, unique molecular identifiers were attached to individual cDNA molecules so that TCRs could be counted in a quantitative, reproducible way. For every blood RNA sample, sequencing covered both the TCR alpha and TCR beta chains. The paper's processing steps were these. Samples had a median of roughly 99,000 TCRs, with a range from about 23,224 to 700,000. V, J and CDR3 annotation of the TCR reads was performed with the Decombinator software suite. For PS versus PT1 abundance plots, all samples were subsampled to the same number of TCRs (28,000). TCRs were defined as expanded if absent before sensitization and observed at least eight times at the 2-week time point. TCRdb cleaned the public reads at Q25 with fastp, built clones with MiXCR and kept in-frame beta chains. Each entry is one CDR3 protein sequence, shown with its most common DNA and genes. For this entry, the V and J calls and clone size follow TCRdb and not the study's own pipeline. For this sample there are roughly 380,000 distinct CDR3 sequences; 6% to 7% appear just once. The ten largest clones add up to roughly 5.4% of the sample.

The sequenced sample was whole blood, obtained in connection with sensitization to the hapten diphenylcyclopropenone (DPC). The TCR was taken from a woman aged 18-35 years with alopecia areata. Some clones in this sample may be carry-over from other donors' samples. Recombination linked TRBV4-2 to TRBJ2-5, with no confidently assigned D gene. CDR3 region: CASSQDGDGLGRTQYF. In nucleotide form, the sequence is TGTGCCAGCAGCCAAGATGGGGATGGCCTTGGGCGGACCCAGTACTTC.